This passage covers 30 T cell receptor beta chains from one sample sequenced in a study of shared clonotypes between healthy human individuals. Assay: immunoSEQ multiplex PCR; the TCRdb copy retains only in-frame clones and omits some. This table has approximately 2.5 million clones, more than 85% appearing once. Material for sequencing was naive CD4+ T cells from PBMCs. Subset reported: CD45RA+ positively selected. The receptors here all came from a man aged 18 to 29 in good health. Some clones in this sample may be carry-over from other donors' samples.

The CDR3 sequence: CASSLKGRGGNEKLFF. DNA of the CDR3: TGTGCCAGCAGTTTAAAGGGCCGTGGGGGGAATGAAAAACTGTTTTTT. The gene calls are TRBV27 and TRBJ1-4; tentative D call: TRBD1 (5 bases). The CDR3 is made up of 16 amino acids. Trimming left V 2 bases short and J 5 bases short, with 15 bases between. Germline V gene lookup returns CDR1 MNHEY and CDR2 SMNVEV (reference sequence).

The chain couples TRBV5-5 to TRBJ2-7; D is possibly TRBD1 (6 bases). Germline V lookup: CDR1 SGHKS, CDR2 YYEKEE (reference sequence). This CDR3 has 16 residues. Trimming took 0 bases from V and 5 from J, leaving 18 bases between them. The DNA of the CDR3 is TGTGCCAGCAGCTTGGCTGTGAGACAGGCGGTCAACGAGCAGTACTTC. It specifies CASSLAVRQAVNEQYF.

A note on this clone: The same CDR3 can be traced to other DNA sequences in this sample. V usage is TRBV5-1 and J usage is TRBJ2-1; maybe TRBD1 (6 bases). The V gene lost 4 bases and the J gene lost 6 bases, with 11 bases spanning the gap. This CDR3 contains 13 residues. Germline V gene sequence: CDR1 SGHRS, CDR2 YFSETQ. CDR3 region: CASSVTGSNEQFF. The DNA for the CDR3 is TGCGCCAGCAGCGTCACAGGGTCCAATGAGCAGTTCTTC.

The gene calls are TRBV7-6 and TRBJ2-1, with 12 bases aligning to TRBD2. CDR3 length: 17 amino acids. J gave up 1 base and V 6 bases, and 7 bases lay outside the gene matches. Germline V CDR1 and CDR2: SGHVS, FNYEAQ. CDR3 amino acids: CASSPRLAGVSYNEQFF. The CDR3 coding sequence is TGTGCCAGCAGTCCGAGACTAGCGGGAGTTTCCTACAATGAGCAGTTCTTC.

V gene TRBV9 combines with J gene TRBJ2-3, with a weak D call TRBD2 (5 bases). The CDR3 covers 12 residues. The germline V gene encodes CDR1 SGDLS and CDR2 YYNGEE. V was trimmed by 4 bases and J by 5 bases, leaving 8 bases between them. The chain's CDR3 is CASSPSQDTQYF. Here the CDR3 DNA reads TGTGCCAGCAGCCCTAGCCAAGATACGCAGTATTTT.

Notes on this clone: This CDR3 is also generated by other DNA sequences in the sample. For the CDR3, the DNA is TGTGCCAGCTCTCCCGGGACAGGGGGAAACACTGAAGCTTTCTTT. Amino acids: CASSPGTGGNTEAFF. This chain uses TRBV18 with TRBJ1-1; 11 positions match TRBD1. The CDR3 is 15 residues long. In germline, CDR1 is KGHSH, CDR2 LQKENI. Germline trimming cut 6 bases from V and 2 bases from J; bases unmatched to any gene: 5.

Concerning this clone: Distinct nucleotide sequences in the sample also encode this CDR3. The chain couples TRBV19 to TRBJ2-7, with 8 positions matching TRBD1. Looked up from germline, CDR1 is LNHDA and CDR2 is SQIVND (reference sequence). V lost 5 bases to trimming and J lost 1 base; unmatched junction nucleotides: 4. This CDR3 comprises 14 residues. CDR3 nucleotide sequence: TGTGCCAGTAGTCCGAGACAGGGGTCCTACGAGCAGTACTTC. It encodes CASSPRQGSYEQYF.

The rearrangement uses TRBV18 and TRBJ2-2; maybe TRBD2 (6 bases). The CDR3 has 15 amino acids. V was trimmed by 3 bases and J by 6 bases, leaving 14 bases between them. Germline V CDR1 and CDR2: KGHSH, LQKENI. The CDR3: CASSPGLGLAGELFF. CDR3 DNA: TGTGCCAGCTCACCTGGGCTGGGACTGGCCGGGGAGCTGTTTTTT.

The chain links TRBV5-1 to TRBJ2-7; 7 nucleotides line up with TRBD1. The ends lost 0 bases at V and 4 bases at J; junction bases unmatched: 7. CDR1 is SGHRS and CDR2 is YFSETQ in the germline V gene. CDR3 length equals 15 residues. The DNA for the CDR3 is TGCGCCAGCAGCTTGGGGACAGGCCAGAGGTACGAGCAGTACTTC. Translation gives CASSLGTGQRYEQYF. Variable domain in full (rest from reference TRBV5-1 and TRBJ2-7): KAGVTQTPRYLIKTRGQQVTLSCSPISGHRSVSWYQQTPGQGLQFLFEYFSETQRNKGNFPGRFSGRQFSNSRSEMNVSTLELGDSALYLCASSLGTGQRYEQYFGPGTRLTVT.

The chain couples TRBV5-1 to TRBJ2-7; D is perhaps TRBD2 (5 bases). This CDR3 contains 15 residues. Germline V gene sequence: CDR1 SGHRS, CDR2 YFSETQ. The V gene lost 4 bases and the J gene lost 2 bases, with 16 bases spanning the gap. The CDR3 coding sequence is TGCGCCAGCAGCCTAGGACTCGCCCAAACCTACGAGCAGTACTTC. Encoded protein: CASSLGLAQTYEQYF.

This clone appeared once. The CDR3 DNA reads as TGTGCCAGCAGCCCCGGGACTAGCTCGTCCGCCGGGGAGCTGTTTTTT. It specifies CASSPGTSSSAGELFF. The chain employs TRBV7-8 and TRBJ2-2; 9 positions match TRBD2. CDR1 and CDR2 (germline): SGHVS, FQNEAQ. Trimming cost V 5 bases and J 6 bases; bases outside gene matches: 10. CDR3 size: 16 residues.

The genes are TRBV9 and TRBJ1-2; a weak D match, TRBD1 (6 bases). Looked up from germline, CDR1 is SGDLS and CDR2 is YYNGEE. The CDR3 has 15 amino acids. The V end was cut by 4 bases, the J end by 4 bases, with 17 bases between. The CDR3 region has the DNA TGTGCCAGCAGCCTCCAGGGGAGTTTCGGCTATGGCTACACCTTC. This gives the protein CASSLQGSFGYGYTF.

V gene TRBV5-4 combines with J gene TRBJ2-1; a weak D match, TRBD2 (6 bases). Per the germline V gene, CDR1 is SGHNT and CDR2 is YYREEE (reference sequence). The CDR3 has 12 residues. V lost 4 bases, J lost 9 bases, and 11 bases lay in between. The CDR3 spells CASSPGLIEQFF. CDR3 DNA sequence: TGTGCCAGCAGCCCGGGACTGATTGAGCAGTTCTTC.

Worth noting for this clone: Within the sample, other DNA sequences also encode this same CDR3. V is TRBV7-3 and J is TRBJ2-7, with a tentative D call TRBD2 (6 bases). CDR1 and CDR2 from the germline V gene are SGHTA and FQGTGA. The CDR3 contains 14 residues. V dropped 0 bases and J dropped 2 bases, with 8 bases sitting between them. CDR3 amino acids: CASSLTAGTYEQYF. CDR3 in DNA: TGTGCCAGCAGCTTAACCGCGGGAACCTACGAGCAGTACTTC.

The rearrangement links TRBV5-1 to TRBJ2-7, with D uncertain. Trimming took 0 bases from V and 7 from J, leaving 8 bases between them. Germline CDR1 reads SGHRS; CDR2 reads YFSETQ. This CDR3 has 12 amino acids. CDR3 in DNA: TGCGCCAGCAGCTTGGCCTGGTATGAGCAGTACTTC. As protein: CASSLAWYEQYF.

The chain recombines TRBV5-1 with TRBJ2-7, with 9 positions matching TRBD2. With V trimmed by 4 bases and J by 7 bases, 15 bases remained unmatched. CDR3 length equals 16 residues. Germline V lookup: CDR1 SGHRS, CDR2 YFSETQ. CDR3 bases: TGCGCCAGCAGCGACCCGGGGCTAGCGGGGAGAGGTGAGCAGTACTTC. Its protein product is CASSDPGLAGRGEQYF.

The chain joins TRBV7-6 to TRBJ2-5, with D uncertain. CDR3 length: 13 residues. Germline V lookup: CDR1 SGHVS, CDR2 FNYEAQ. The V and J ends lost 5 bases and 0 bases respectively, with 7 bases between them. CDR3: CASSPLHQETQYF. Here the CDR3 DNA reads TGTGCCAGCAGCCCGCTCCACCAAGAGACCCAGTACTTC.

V is TRBV7-9 and J is TRBJ2-5; 10 bases fit TRBD1. The last part of the DNA fits TRBJ2-7 better; the J call may be wrong. CDR3 length: 13 amino acids. The germline V gene encodes CDR1 SEHNR and CDR2 FQNEAQ (reference sequence). The DNA for the CDR3 is TGTGCCAGCGGGGACAGGGGCAACTACGAGCAGTACTTC. As protein: CASGDRGNYEQYF.

The chain employs TRBV9 and TRBJ2-2; D is ambiguous. Trimming took 0 bases from V and 5 from J, leaving 14 bases between them. CDR3 length: 16 amino acids. Germline assignment: CDR1 SGDLS and CDR2 YYNGEE. CDR3 DNA: TGTGCCAGCAGCGTAGAGGGTAGCCCTAGAACCGGGGAGCTGTTTTTT. Amino acids: CASSVEGSPRTGELFF.

The J gene is TRBJ2-3, the V gene TRBV27; 8 bases map to TRBD1. With V trimmed by 3 bases and J by 1 base, 3 bases remained unmatched. CDR1 MNHEY and CDR2 SMNVEV come from the germline V gene (reference sequence). The CDR3 spans 15 residues. The CDR3 here is CASSFQGAGTDTQYF. The CDR3 nucleotides are TGTGCCAGCAGTTTTCAGGGGGCTGGCACAGATACGCAGTATTTT.

This chain uses TRBV5-1 with TRBJ2-1, with 8 bases that match TRBD2. The J segment lost 4 bases and the V segment lost 4 bases, leaving 4 bases of the junction unmatched. CDR3 length: 14 amino acids. CDR1 and CDR2 from the germline V gene are SGHRS and YFSETQ. In DNA form, the CDR3 reads TGCGCCAGCAGCGGAGCGGGAGTGTACAATGAGCAGTTCTTC. This encodes CASSGAGVYNEQFF.

On this clone: Other DNA sequences in this specimen translate into the identical CDR3. V usage is TRBV5-4 and J usage is TRBJ2-5, with D perhaps matching TRBD1 (6 bases). The V gene lost 4 bases and the J gene lost 2 bases, with 9 bases spanning the gap. Germline CDR1 and CDR2: SGHNT and YYREEE (reference sequence). The CDR3 covers 13 residues. In DNA form, the CDR3 reads TGTGCCAGCAGCCTTCAGGGGCAAGAGACCCAGTACTTC. Encoded protein: CASSLQGQETQYF.

This clone was counted once. Other nucleotide sequences in the sample specify the same CDR3. The rearrangement uses TRBV10-3 and TRBJ2-7, with TRBD2 matching 12 bases. Trimming took 4 bases from V and 2 from J; bases not matched to a gene: 0. Germline V CDR1 and CDR2: ENHRY, SYGVKD. The CDR3 runs 14 residues. CDR3 residues: CAISGLAGAYEQYF. DNA of the CDR3: TGTGCCATCAGTGGACTAGCGGGAGCCTACGAGCAGTACTTC.

The V and J genes are TRBV4-3 and TRBJ2-4; 9 bases line up with TRBD1. V dropped 0 bases and J dropped 2; count of bases not matched to a gene: 8. Germline loops: CDR1 LGHNA, CDR2 YSLEER. This CDR3 has 18 amino acids. The CDR3 is CASSQEWTGDNTKNIQYF. CDR3 sequence (DNA): TGCGCCAGCAGCCAAGAGTGGACAGGGGACAACACCAAAAACATTCAGTACTTC.

The V call is TRBV5-1, the J call TRBJ2-6; 7 nucleotides align to TRBD1. Germline V gives CDR1 SGHRS, CDR2 YFSETQ. J gave up 0 bases and V 4 bases, and 13 bases lay outside the gene matches. This CDR3 is 19 amino acids long. The CDR3 spells CASSRRPGQSYSGANVLTF. In DNA form, the CDR3 reads TGCGCCAGCAGCCGAAGGCCGGGACAGAGTTACTCTGGGGCCAACGTCCTGACTTTC.

CDR3 sequence: CATLTRVGGYTF. The CDR3 DNA follows: TGTGCCACCCTAACAAGGGTGGGTGGCTACACCTTC. The chain employs TRBV6-5 and TRBJ1-2; D gene unclear. There are 12 residues in the CDR3. CDR1 MNHEY and CDR2 SVGAGI come from the germline V gene. Trimming pared 10 bases from V and 7 bases from J, leaving 16 bases between.

V usage is TRBV7-8 and J usage is TRBJ1-5; the match to TRBD1 covers 9 bases. This CDR3 has 14 residues. Germline V gene lookup returns CDR1 SGHVS and CDR2 FQNEAQ. Trimming at V came to 5 bases and at J to 5 bases, leaving 4 bases not matched to a gene. The CDR3 spells CASSPRTGDQPQHF. Written as DNA, the CDR3 is TGTGCCAGCAGCCCCCGGACAGGGGATCAGCCCCAGCATTTT.

The gene calls are TRBV14 and TRBJ1-1; possible D gene TRBD1, 6 bases. V was cut by 2 bases and J by 6 bases, with 16 bases left in between. Germline loops: CDR1 SGHDN, CDR2 FVKESK. The CDR3 is 15 amino acids. The CDR3, as DNA: TGTGCCAGCAGCCAAAAAACAGGGTATTCCCCTGAAGCTTTCTTT. Translating gives CASSQKTGYSPEAFF.

Turning to this clone: The same CDR3 also results from other DNA sequences found in this sample. This chain links TRBV6-6 with TRBJ2-7; possibly TRBD2 for D (5 bases). Germline CDR1 is MNHNY and CDR2 is SVGAGI (reference sequence). V gave up 0 bases and J gave up 2 bases, with 5 bases separating them. The CDR3 sequence is 13 residues long. The CDR3 sequence: CASSYSRAYEQYF. DNA for the CDR3: TGTGCCAGCAGTTACTCGCGGGCCTACGAGCAGTACTTC.

The chain links TRBV5-1 to TRBJ2-5; a weak D match, TRBD2 (6 bases). Trimming took off 4 bases at V and 4 bases at J, with 17 bases between the two ends. CDR1 SGHRS and CDR2 YFSETQ come from the germline V gene. The CDR3 sequence is 15 residues long. The CDR3 protein is CASSGGLTAGETQYF. In nucleotides, the CDR3 is TGCGCCAGCAGCGGGGGACTGACGGCGGGAGAGACCCAGTACTTC.